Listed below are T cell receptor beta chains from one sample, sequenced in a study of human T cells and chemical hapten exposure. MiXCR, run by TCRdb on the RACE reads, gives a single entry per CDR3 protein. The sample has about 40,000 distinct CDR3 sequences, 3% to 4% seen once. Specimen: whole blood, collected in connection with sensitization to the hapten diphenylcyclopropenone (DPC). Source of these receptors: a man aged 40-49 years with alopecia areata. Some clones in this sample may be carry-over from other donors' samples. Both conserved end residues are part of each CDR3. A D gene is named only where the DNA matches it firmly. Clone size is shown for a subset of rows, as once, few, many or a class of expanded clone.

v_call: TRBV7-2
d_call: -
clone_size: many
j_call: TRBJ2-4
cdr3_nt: TGTGCCAGCAGCACCTTACAGGGACTAGCCAAAAACATTCAGTACTTC
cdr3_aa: CASSTLQGLAKNIQYF

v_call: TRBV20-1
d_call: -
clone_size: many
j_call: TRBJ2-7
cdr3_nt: TGCAGTGCTAGAGATCAAGGTCTAGCAACTGACGAGCAGTACTTC
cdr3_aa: CSARDQGLATDEQYF

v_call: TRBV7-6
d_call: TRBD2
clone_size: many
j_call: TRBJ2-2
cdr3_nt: TGTGCCAGCAGCTTCCGGGAGGTGAACACCGGGGAGCTGTTTTTT
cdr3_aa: CASSFREVNTGELFF

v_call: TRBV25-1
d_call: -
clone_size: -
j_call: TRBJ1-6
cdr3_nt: TGTGCCAGCAGTGACCTCTTGTCGTCCTATAATTCACCCCTCCACTTT
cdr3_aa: CASSDLLSSYNSPLHF

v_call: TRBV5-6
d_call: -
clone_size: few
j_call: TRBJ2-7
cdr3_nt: TGTGCCAGCAGCTTGGTGGGCGGTCCCTACGAGCAGTACTTC
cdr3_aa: CASSLVGGPYEQYF

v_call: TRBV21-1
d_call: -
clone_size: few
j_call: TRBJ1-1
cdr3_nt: TGTGCCAGCAGCAACGGAGAAGCCGGGGCTTTCTTT
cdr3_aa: CASSNGEAGAFF

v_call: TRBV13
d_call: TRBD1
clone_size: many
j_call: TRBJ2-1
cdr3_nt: TGTGCCAGTTCGACAGGGGTCCTGCGATTTGAGCAGTTCTTC
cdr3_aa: CASSTGVLRFEQFF

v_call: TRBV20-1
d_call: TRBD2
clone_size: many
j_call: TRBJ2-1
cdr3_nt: TGCAGTCCTCCGGGACTAGCTTTCGATGAGCAGTTCTTC
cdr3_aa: CSPPGLAFDEQFF

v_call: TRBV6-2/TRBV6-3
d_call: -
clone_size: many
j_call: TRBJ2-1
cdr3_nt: TGTGCCAGCAGTTACCGGCAGACTAGTAATGAGCAGTTCTTC
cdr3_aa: CASSYRQTSNEQFF

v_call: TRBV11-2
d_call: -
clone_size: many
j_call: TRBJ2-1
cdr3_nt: TGTGCCAGCAGCCTATACAGGCTCCAGTTCTTC
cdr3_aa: CASSLYRLQFF

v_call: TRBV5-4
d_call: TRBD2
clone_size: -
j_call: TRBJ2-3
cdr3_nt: TGTGCCAGCAGGTCCGGGACTAGCGGCACAGATACGCAGTATTTT
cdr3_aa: CASRSGTSGTDTQYF

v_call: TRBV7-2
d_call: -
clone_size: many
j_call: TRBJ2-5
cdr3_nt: TGTGCAACCTCCGGGGGCCGCCAAGAGACCCAGTACTTC
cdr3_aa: CATSGGRQETQYF

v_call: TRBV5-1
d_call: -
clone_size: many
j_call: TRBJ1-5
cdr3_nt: TGCGCCAGCAGCTTGGGAACAGGATCAAGCAATCAGCCCCAGCATTTT
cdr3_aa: CASSLGTGSSNQPQHF

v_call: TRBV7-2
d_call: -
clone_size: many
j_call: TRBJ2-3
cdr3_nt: TGTGCCAGCAGCTTAGTTCCCCTAGCGTTCCCGGCGACTAGCACAGATACGCAGTATTTT
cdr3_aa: CASSLVPLAFPATSTDTQYF

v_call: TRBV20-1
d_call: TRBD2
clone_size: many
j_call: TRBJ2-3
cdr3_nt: TGCAGTGCTAGATCAGGAGCGGGAAGGGCAGATACGCAGTATTTT
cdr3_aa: CSARSGAGRADTQYF

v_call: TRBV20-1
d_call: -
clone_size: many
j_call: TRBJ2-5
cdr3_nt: TGCAGTGCTGCCCCGTTTTGGTCCGGCGGATCCCAAGAGACCCAGTACTTC
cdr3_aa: CSAAPFWSGGSQETQYF

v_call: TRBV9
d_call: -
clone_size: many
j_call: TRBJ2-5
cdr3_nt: TGTGCCAGCAGCGTAGTTCCCGGCGGCAACCAAGAGACCCAGTACTTC
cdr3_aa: CASSVVPGGNQETQYF

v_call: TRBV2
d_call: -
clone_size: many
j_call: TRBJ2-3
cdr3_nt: TGTGCCAGCAGTGAAGGGCGGGATACGCAGTATTTT
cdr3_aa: CASSEGRDTQYF

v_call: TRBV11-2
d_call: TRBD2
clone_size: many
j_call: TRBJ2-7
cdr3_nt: TGTGCCAGCAGCCCCACTAGCGGGGCGTCCGAGCAGTACTTC
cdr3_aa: CASSPTSGASEQYF

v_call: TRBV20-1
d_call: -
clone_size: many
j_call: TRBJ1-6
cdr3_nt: TGCAGTGCCCGATGGGAGGGTCTTCTCAATTCACCCCTCCACTTT
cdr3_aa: CSARWEGLLNSPLHF

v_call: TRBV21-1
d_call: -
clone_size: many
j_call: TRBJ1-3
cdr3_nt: TGTGCCACGAGGACAGGGGGCTTATCGAGCTCTGGAAACACCATATATTTT
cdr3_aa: CATRTGGLSSSGNTIYF

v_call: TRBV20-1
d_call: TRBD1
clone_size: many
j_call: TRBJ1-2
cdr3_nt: TGCAGTGCTGCGGGACAGGTTAACTATGGCTACACCTTC
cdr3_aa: CSAAGQVNYGYTF

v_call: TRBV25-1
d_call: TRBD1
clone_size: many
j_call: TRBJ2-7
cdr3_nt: TGTGCCAGCAGTGGTACAGGGGGCCACGAGCAGTACTTC
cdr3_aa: CASSGTGGHEQYF

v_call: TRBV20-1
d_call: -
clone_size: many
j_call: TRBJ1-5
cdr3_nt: TGCAGTGCTGTCGGACCACCCAAAAAAACTAGCAATCAGCCCCAGCATTTT
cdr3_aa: CSAVGPPKKTSNQPQHF

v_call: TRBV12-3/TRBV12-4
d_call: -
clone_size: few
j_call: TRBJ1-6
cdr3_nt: TGTGCCAGCAGTTCCCCCGCAGGGAGGGATTCACCCCTCCACTTT
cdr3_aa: CASSSPAGRDSPLHF

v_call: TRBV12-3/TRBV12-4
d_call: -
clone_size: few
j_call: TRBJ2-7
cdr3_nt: TGTGCCAGCAGCCCCGATCCAGCCTACGAGCAGTACTTC
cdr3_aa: CASSPDPAYEQYF

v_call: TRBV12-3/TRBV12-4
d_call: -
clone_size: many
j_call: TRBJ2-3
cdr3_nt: TGTGCCAGCAGCCCCCCGGGTCGAAGCACAGATACGCAGTATTTT
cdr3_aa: CASSPPGRSTDTQYF

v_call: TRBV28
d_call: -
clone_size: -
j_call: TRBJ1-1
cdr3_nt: TGTGCCAGCAGTCCCACCTCCGGACGAAACACTGAAGCTTTCTTT
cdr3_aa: CASSPTSGRNTEAFF

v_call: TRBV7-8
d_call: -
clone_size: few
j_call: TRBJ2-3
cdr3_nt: TGTGCCAGCAGCCCACGGAGAGGGAGCACAGATACGCAGTATTTT
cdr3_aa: CASSPRRGSTDTQYF

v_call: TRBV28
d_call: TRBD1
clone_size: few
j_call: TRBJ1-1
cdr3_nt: TGTGCCAGCAGTTCTGAGGACAGGCGAGGGGTTGAAGCTTTCTTT
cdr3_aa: CASSSEDRRGVEAFF

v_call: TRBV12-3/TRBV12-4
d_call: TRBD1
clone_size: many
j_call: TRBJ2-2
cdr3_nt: TGTGCCAGCAGTTTTAGACAGGGCACCGGGGAGCTGTTTTTT
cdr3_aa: CASSFRQGTGELFF

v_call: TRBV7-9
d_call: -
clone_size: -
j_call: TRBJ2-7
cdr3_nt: TGTGCCAGCAGCTTAGAGGCAGGGGCTGGCGAGCAGTACTTC
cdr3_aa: CASSLEAGAGEQYF

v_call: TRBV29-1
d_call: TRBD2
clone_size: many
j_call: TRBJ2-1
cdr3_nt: TGCAGCGTTGAAAAGGAAGAGCGGGGGGGACAGTTCTTC
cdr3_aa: CSVEKEERGGQFF

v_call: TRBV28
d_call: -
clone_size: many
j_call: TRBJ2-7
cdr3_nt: TGTGCCAGCAGCTCCGGGACGGTAAACGAGCAGTACTTC
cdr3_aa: CASSSGTVNEQYF

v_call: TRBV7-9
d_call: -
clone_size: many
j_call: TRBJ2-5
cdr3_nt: TGTGCCAGCAGCTTAGCTCCCCTGGGGCAGCCCCAAGAGACCCAGTACTTC
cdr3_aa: CASSLAPLGQPQETQYF

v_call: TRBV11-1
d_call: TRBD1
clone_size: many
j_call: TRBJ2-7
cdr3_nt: TGTGCCAGCAGCCAGGACAGGGACTACGAGCAGTACTTC
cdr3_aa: CASSQDRDYEQYF

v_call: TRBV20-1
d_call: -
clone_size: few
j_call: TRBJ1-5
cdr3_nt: TGCAGTGCTACAGGTGGGGTCGATCAGCCCCAGCATTTT
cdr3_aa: CSATGGVDQPQHF

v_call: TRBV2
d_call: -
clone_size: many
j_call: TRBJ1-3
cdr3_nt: TGTGCCAGCATTTCCCAGGGAAGAGGAAACACCATATATTTT
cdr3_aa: CASISQGRGNTIYF

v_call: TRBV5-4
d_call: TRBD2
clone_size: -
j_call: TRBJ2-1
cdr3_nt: TGTGCCAGCAGCTATCCTACGGGACTAGAGAGTGGTGAGCAGTTCTTC
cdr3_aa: CASSYPTGLESGEQFF

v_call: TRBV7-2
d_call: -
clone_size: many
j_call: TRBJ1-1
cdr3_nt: TGTGCCAGCAGCTTGTCGGGGGATTTGACTGAAGCTTTCTTT
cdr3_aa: CASSLSGDLTEAFF

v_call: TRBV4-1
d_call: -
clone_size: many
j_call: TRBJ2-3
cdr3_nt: TGCGCCAGCACTAGGGACTTCAAAGATACGCAGTATTTT
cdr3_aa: CASTRDFKDTQYF

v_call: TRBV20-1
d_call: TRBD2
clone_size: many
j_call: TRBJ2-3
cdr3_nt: TGCAGTGCTAGAGGTTCAGGCCGGGTAGCGGGAGGTCCAGATACGCAGTATTTT
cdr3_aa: CSARGSGRVAGGPDTQYF

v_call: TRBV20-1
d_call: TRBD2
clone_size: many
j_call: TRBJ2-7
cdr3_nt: TGCAGTGCTAGAGAAAGCGGGAGGGGGCCCTACGAGCAGTACTTC
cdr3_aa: CSARESGRGPYEQYF

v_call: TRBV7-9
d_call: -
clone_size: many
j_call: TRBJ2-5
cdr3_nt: TGTGCCAGCAGCTCCGACTTAGGGCCGTACCAAGAGACCCAGTACTTC
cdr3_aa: CASSSDLGPYQETQYF

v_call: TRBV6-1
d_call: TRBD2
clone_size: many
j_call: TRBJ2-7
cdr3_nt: TGTGCCAGCAGTGAAGGGACTAGCGGCCCCTACGAGCAGTACTTC
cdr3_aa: CASSEGTSGPYEQYF

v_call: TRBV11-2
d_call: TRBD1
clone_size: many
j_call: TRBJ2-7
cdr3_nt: TGTGCCACCCGGACAGGAGGAAGCTACGAGCAGTACTTC
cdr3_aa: CATRTGGSYEQYF

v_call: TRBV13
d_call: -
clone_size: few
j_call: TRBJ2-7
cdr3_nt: TGTGCCAGCAGTTTTCTAGCGCGCGAGCAGTACTTC
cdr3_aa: CASSFLAREQYF